This T cell receptor (beta chain) was identified during a study of identical twins. TCRdb reprocessed the 5' RACE reads via MiXCR and lists one record per CDR3 protein. The sample includes roughly 1,500,000 distinct CDR3 sequences, under 35% of them seen just once. Germline V gives CDR1 MNHNS, CDR2 SASEGT. V lost 4 bases to trimming and J lost 4 bases, with 10 bases between them. This CDR3 has 13 amino acids. The receptor comes from a newborn girl in good health. The chain joins TRBV6-1 to TRBJ2-5; D is perhaps TRBD2 (6 bases). The sequenced material came from cord blood. The chain's CDR3 is CASSATRAETQYF. DNA for the CDR3: TGTGCCAGCAGTGCGACTAGGGCAGAGACCCAGTACTTC.